The 8 T cell receptor beta chains reported below all come from one sample, sequenced in a study of monozygotic twins with inflammatory bowel disease. TCRdb reworked the 5' RACE reads into one entry per CDR3 protein, no DNA. This sample contains about 210,000 distinct CDR3 sequences. The sequenced sample consisted of blood. The receptors originated from a human donor with ulcerative colitis or Crohn's disease, or a healthy co-twin of an affected twin (not recorded which).

CDR3 loop: CASSASVTEQYF. This rearrangement joins TRBV5-5 to TRBJ2-7. Germline CDR1 reads SGHKS; CDR2 reads YYEKEE (reference sequence). This CDR3 has 12 amino acids. The whole variable domain, filled in from reference TRBV5-5 and TRBJ2-7, reads DAGVTQSPTHLIKTRGQQVTLRCSPISGHKSVSWYQQVLGQGPQFIFQYYEKEERGRGNFPDRFSARQFPNYSSELNVNALLLGDSALYLCASSASVTEQYFGPGTRLTVT.

The chain carries TRBV12-3 or TRBV12-4 and TRBJ1-5; TCRdb returns TRBD1, unconfirmable since there is no DNA. CDR3 length equals 17 residues. CDR3 residues: CASSLWSGAVNNQPQHF.

The CDR3 protein is CASISSGGYTF. The chain joins TRBV6-4 to TRBJ1-2. CDR1 is MRHNA, CDR2 SNTAGT, per germline. The CDR3 consists of 11 residues.

The chain is built from TRBV3-1 and TRBJ1-1. There are 12 residues in the CDR3. The germline V gene encodes CDR1 LGHDT and CDR2 YNNKEL (reference sequence). The CDR3 sequence is CASSQGYTEAFF.

The V gene is TRBV5-1, the J gene TRBJ2-3; TCRdb lists TRBD2, though no DNA is available to test this call. Per germline, CDR1 SGHRS and CDR2 YFSETQ. The CDR3 sequence is 14 residues long. The CDR3 loop is CASSAGLATDTQYF.

J is TRBJ2-7 and V is TRBV20-1; TCRdb designates TRBD1, a call that cannot be tested without DNA. Germline loops: CDR1 DFQATT, CDR2 SNEGSKA (reference sequence). The CDR3 runs 15 residues. CDR3 region: CSGMGFAGATYEQYF.

The V and J genes are TRBV13 and TRBJ2-1. The CDR3 extends over 14 amino acids. The germline V gene has CDR1 PRHDT and CDR2 FYEKMQ (reference sequence). CDR3 region: CASSIKGSLNEQFF. The variable domain in full, completed from reference TRBV13 and TRBJ2-1, reads AAGVIQSPRHLIKEKRETATLKCYPIPRHDTVYWYQQGPGQDPQFLISFYEKMQSDKGSIPDRFSAQQFSDYHSELNMSSLELGDSALYFCASSIKGSLNEQFFGPGTRLTVL.

The V gene is TRBV11-2, the J gene TRBJ1-6. The CDR3 is made up of 16 amino acids. Germline V lookup: CDR1 SGHAT, CDR2 FQNNGV. The CDR3: CASSLDRSSYNSPLHF.